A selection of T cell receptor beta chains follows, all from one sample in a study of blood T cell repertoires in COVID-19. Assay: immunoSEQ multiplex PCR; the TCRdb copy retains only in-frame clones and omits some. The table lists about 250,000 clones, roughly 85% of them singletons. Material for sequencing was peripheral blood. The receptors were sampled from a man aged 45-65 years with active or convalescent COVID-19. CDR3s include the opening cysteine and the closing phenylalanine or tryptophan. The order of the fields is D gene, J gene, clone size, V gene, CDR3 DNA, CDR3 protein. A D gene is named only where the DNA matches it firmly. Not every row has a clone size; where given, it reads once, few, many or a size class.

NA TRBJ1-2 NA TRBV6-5 TGTGCCAGCCGCCAGGGTAACTATGGCTACACCTTC CASRQGNYGYTF
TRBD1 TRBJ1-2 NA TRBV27 TGTGCCAGCAGGGACACAGGGGACTATGGCTACACCTTC CASRDTGDYGYTF
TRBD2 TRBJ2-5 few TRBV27 TGTGCCAGCAGTTCATCCCTAGCGGGAACGGGAGGGAGAGAGACCCAGTACTTC CASSSSLAGTGGRETQYF
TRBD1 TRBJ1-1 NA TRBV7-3 TGTGCCAGCAGCTTAATCTGGGGACAGACACCCACTGAAGCTTTCTTT CASSLIWGQTPTEAFF
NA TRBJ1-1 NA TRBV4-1 TGCGCCAGCAGCTCACGGAGGCGACAAATGGGTACTGAAGCTTTCTTT CASSSRRRQMGTEAFF
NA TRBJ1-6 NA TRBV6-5 TGTGCCAGCAGTTACTCACGGGATCGGCCCCTCCACTTT CASSYSRDRPLHF
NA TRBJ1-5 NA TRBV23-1 TGCGCCAGCAGTCAATCGATTACCCCGACAGATAATAGCAATCAGCCCCAGCATTTT CASSQSITPTDNSNQPQHF
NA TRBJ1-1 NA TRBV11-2 TGTGCCAGCAGCATAAACGCCAGGGTGAACACTGAAGCTTTCTTT CASSINARVNTEAFF
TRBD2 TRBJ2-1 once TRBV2 TGTGCCAGCAGTGAAGCGCTGTTTGGAACTAGCGGGAAACATGAGCAGTTCTTC CASSEALFGTSGKHEQFF
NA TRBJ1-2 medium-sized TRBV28 TGTGCCAGCACCAGGGACATCCTTATCTATGGCTACACCTTC CASTRDILIYGYTF
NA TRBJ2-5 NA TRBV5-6 TGTGCCAGCAGCTTAAGACAGGCCCAAGAGACCCAGTACTTC CASSLRQAQETQYF
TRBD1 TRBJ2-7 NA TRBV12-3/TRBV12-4 TGTGCCAGCAGCCATACAGGGGGTGAGCAGTACTTC CASSHTGGEQYF
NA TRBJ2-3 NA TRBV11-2 TGTGCCAGCAGCTCCACAAACACCGTGGATACGCAGTATTTT CASSSTNTVDTQYF
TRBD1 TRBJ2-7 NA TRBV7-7 TGTGCTAGCAGCGTAGGGACAGGGCTTACCTACGAGCAGTACTTC CASSVGTGLTYEQYF
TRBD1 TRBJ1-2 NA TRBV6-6 TGTGCCAGCAAGCTACAGGGGGCAGATGGCTACACCTTC CASKLQGADGYTF
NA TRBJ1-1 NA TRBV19 TGTGCCAGTAGACTACAGGGCTTAAGCGCTGAAGCTTTCTTT CASRLQGLSAEAFF
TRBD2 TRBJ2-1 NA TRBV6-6 TGTGCCAGCAGTTATGGATTGCGGGAGATGCATGAGCAGTTCTTC CASSYGLREMHEQFF
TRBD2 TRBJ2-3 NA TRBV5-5 TGTGCCAGCAGCGAGACTAGCGGGAGTGCAGATACGCAGTATTTT CASSETSGSADTQYF
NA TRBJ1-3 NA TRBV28 TGTGCCAGCAGTACCCCGGTCCTCTCTGGAAACACCATATATTTT CASSTPVLSGNTIYF
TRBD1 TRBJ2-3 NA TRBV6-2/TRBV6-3 TGTGCCAGCAGTTACAGGCTTGGACAGGGCACAGATACGCAGTATTTT CASSYRLGQGTDTQYF
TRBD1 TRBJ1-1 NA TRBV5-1 TGCGCCAGCAGCCCGACAGGGGGCTTTAACACTGAAGCTTTCTTT CASSPTGGFNTEAFF
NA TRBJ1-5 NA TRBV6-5 TGTGCCAGCAGGTCACAGGGTATCGGCCAGCCCCAGCATTTT CASRSQGIGQPQHF
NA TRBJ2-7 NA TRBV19 TGTGCCAGTAGTGCAGGGCCGGTTGGTTACGAGCAGTACTTC CASSAGPVGYEQYF